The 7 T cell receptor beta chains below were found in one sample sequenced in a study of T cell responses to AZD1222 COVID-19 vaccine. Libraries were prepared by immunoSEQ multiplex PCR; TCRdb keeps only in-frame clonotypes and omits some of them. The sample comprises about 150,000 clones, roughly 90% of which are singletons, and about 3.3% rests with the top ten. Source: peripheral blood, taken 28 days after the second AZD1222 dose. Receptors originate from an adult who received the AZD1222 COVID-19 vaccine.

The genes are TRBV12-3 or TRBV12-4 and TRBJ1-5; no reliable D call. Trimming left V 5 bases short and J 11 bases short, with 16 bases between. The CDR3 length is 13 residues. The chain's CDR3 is CASSAPYGLAQHF. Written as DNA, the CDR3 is TGTGCCAGCAGTGCCCCATACGGTTTGGCCCAGCATTTT.

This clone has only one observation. The CDR3 DNA sequence: TGTGCCATCAGTGAGCCGCTAGCGGGAAGGTACGAGCAGTACTTC. Protein: CAISEPLAGRYEQYF. This chain links TRBV10-3 with TRBJ2-7; 9 bases are shared with TRBD2. Germline V lookup: CDR1 ENHRY, CDR2 SYGVKD. The CDR3 is 15 amino acids. Trimming cost V 2 bases and J 4 bases; bases outside gene matches: 6.

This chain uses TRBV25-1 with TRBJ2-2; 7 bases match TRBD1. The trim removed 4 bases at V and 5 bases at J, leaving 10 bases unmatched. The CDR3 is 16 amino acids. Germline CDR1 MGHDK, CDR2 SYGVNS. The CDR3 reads CASSAQGPGGTGELFF. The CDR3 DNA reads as TGTGCCAGCAGTGCACAGGGGCCTGGGGGTACCGGGGAGCTGTTTTTT.

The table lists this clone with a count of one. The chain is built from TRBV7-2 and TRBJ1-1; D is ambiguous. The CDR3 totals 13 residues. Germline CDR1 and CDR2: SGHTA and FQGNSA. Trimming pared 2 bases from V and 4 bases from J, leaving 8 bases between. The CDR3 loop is CASSLSRSTEAFF. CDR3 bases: TGTGCCAGCAGCTTATCAAGGAGCACTGAAGCTTTCTTT. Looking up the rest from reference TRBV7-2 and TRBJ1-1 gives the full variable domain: GAGVSQSPSNKVTEKGKDVELRCDPISGHTALYWYRQSLGQGLEFLIYFQGNSAPDKSGLPSDRFSAERTGGSVSTLTIQRTQQEDSAVYLCASSLSRSTEAFFGQGTRLTVV.

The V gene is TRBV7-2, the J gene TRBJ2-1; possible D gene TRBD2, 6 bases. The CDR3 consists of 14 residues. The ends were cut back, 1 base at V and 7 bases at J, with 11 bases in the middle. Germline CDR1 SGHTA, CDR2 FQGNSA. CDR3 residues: CASSLDGGWNEQFF. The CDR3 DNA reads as TGTGCCAGCAGCTTAGATGGGGGGTGGAATGAGCAGTTCTTC.

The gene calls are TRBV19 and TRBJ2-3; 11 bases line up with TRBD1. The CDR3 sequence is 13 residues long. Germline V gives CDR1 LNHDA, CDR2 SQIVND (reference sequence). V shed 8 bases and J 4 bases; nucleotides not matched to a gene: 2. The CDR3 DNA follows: TGTGCCAGTGGGGGACAGGGGGCAGATACGCAGTATTTT. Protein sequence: CASGGQGADTQYF.

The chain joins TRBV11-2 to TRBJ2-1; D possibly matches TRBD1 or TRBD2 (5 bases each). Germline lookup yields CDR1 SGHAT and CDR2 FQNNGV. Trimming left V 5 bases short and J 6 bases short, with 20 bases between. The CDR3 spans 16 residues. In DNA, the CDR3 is TGTGCCAGCAGCCCCCCCCGCCTAGCTAGGGGCAATGAGCAGTTCTTC. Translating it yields CASSPPRLARGNEQFF.